This T cell receptor beta chain is from a study of CD8 T cells in ankylosing spondylitis. Germline assignment: CDR1 LGHNA and CDR2 YNFKEQ. CDR3 length: 16 amino acids. Trimming took off 4 bases at V and 0 bases at J, with 13 bases between the two ends. MiXCR, run by TCRdb on the 5' RACE reads, gives a single entry per CDR3 protein. The sample carries roughly 160,000 distinct CDR3 sequences, around a tenth recorded once. The gene calls are TRBV4-2 and TRBJ2-1; D is unclear. Sequences were obtained from blood, either unsorted or a sorted T cell fraction (not recorded which). The receptor comes from a female donor with ankylosing spondylitis or in good health (not recorded which). The CDR3 nucleotides are TGTGCCAGCAGCCGACAACCACAGAGCTCCTACAATGAGCAGTTCTTC. This translates into CASSRQPQSSYNEQFF.